This TCR beta chain was identified in a study of T-cell memory formation after mild COVID-19 (dated by TCRdb to the early 2020s). For the wider study: Most TCR sequence clusters were specific to one of the two donors. In a couple of donors, T-cell clones that expanded and contracted after mild COVID-19 were followed by sequencing TCRalpha and TCRbeta repertoires longitudinally. Two young, previously healthy adult volunteers made up the cohort, one male and one female.

The sequencing machine was an Illumina NovaSeq 6000. Using 5'RACE with constant-segment primers, TCRalpha and TCRbeta cDNA libraries were constructed, with sample barcodes and unique molecular identifiers added in the process. RNA was extracted from every sample with Trizol reagent. The libraries were amplified in two PCR steps, and the second step added a second sample barcode and Illumina TruSeq adapters. The libraries were sequenced on an Illumina NovaSeq using 2 x 150 bp paired-end reads. On the study's bioinformatics: Reads were demultiplexed and collapsed into UMI-guided consensus sequences with migec v1.2.7. Using mixcr v2.1.11, UMI consensuses were aligned to TRA and TRB V and J templates and then assembled into clonotypes. A clonotype was counted as expanded or contracted only when both edgeR and NoisET called the clonotype significant, with the noise models trained on biological replicates. For edgeR calls, the cutoffs were a false discovery rate-adjusted p below 0.01 and a log2 fold-change threshold of 1. PCA with hierarchical clustering of max-normalized trajectories of the 1000 most abundant clonotypes was used as exploratory dynamics analysis. Separately sequenced CD4+ and CD8+ repertoires were used to assign the CD4 or CD8 phenotype of responding clones. TCRdb reanalyzed the raw reads on its own, using fastp at Q25 for trimming and MiXCR for clone calling, and kept in-frame beta chains. All rows with the same CDR3 protein become a single entry with the most common DNA and genes. TCRdb, not the authors, supplied the V and J calls. The sample table records about 110,000 distinct CDR3 sequences; over 15% of these occur just once. The top ten hold about 6% of the sample.

Ficoll-Paque density gradient centrifugation was the method used to isolate PBMCs. Broader findings and caveats from the paper: Balanced CD4/CD8 phenotypes were observed for clones contracting from day 15 to 85, whereas a bias towards CD4+ was observed for a second wave of clones expanding from day 15 to 37. Whether the second-wave clones peaking on day 37 were SARS-CoV-2 specific was not confirmed. Some responding clones were detected in pre-infection memory, suggesting pre-existing cross-reactive memory T cells joined the SARS-CoV-2 response. Only a couple of mild cases were covered in the study, and larger cohorts including severe cases with pre-infection samples were considered necessary. Contracting CD4+ clones turned up mainly in the CM and EM memory subsets, whereas EMRA was where CD8+ clones were enriched.

This clonotype has a handful of counts. It has no known antigen specificity. The sample holds no much larger clone one base away, and base qualities are not on file. The CDR3 contains 16 residues, cysteine and phenylalanine counted. Only CDR3 DNA is held: 48 bases, read in frame from base 1. For this chain, trimming is 6 bases at the V end and 7 bases at the J end, and the number of junction bases without a gene match is 17. CDR1 and CDR2 are read off the germline V gene as SNHLY and FYNNEI. Sequencing was carried out using PBMCs or a T cell subset sorted from them (not recorded which). This TCR was sampled from a man aged 18 to 35 who had mild COVID-19 (a few samples of this study predate the infection). The sample titles of this study are shuffled in the database, so cell type and time point are left out; the donor was told from shared clones. The V gene is TRBV2 and the J gene is TRBJ2-5, with 7 middle bases fitting TRBD2. The CDR3 region: CASREPTSREGGTQYF. The DNA sequence is as follows: TGTGCCAGCAGGGAACCGACTAGCAGGGAAGGAGGGACCCAGTACTTC.